These 29 T cell receptor beta chains came from one sample sequenced in a study of blood T cell repertoires in COVID-19 (dated by TCRdb to about 2020). The library was built by means of the immunoSEQ multiplex PCR assay. The table comes from immuneACCESS by way of TCRdb, which keeps in-frame sequences with V and J called. Part of the clones is missing from these tables; in studies checked, under half for an unresolved V gene and the rest for unknown reasons. This sample comprises about 150,000 clones, roughly 87% of them detected only once. The ten most abundant clones make up over 3.5% of the sample. The sample was peripheral blood. These receptors were taken from an older woman with active or convalescent COVID-19.

The chain links TRBV7-2 to TRBJ1-5, with D unresolved. This CDR3 is 14 amino acids long. Between the trimmed V and J ends, which lost 5 bases and 2 bases, there was a span of 10 bases. Per germline, CDR1 SGHTA and CDR2 FQGNSA. CDR3: CASSPLGGNQPQHF. CDR3 DNA sequence: TGTGCCAGCAGCCCGCTTGGAGGCAATCAGCCCCAGCATTTT.

This clone was recorded only once. V and J are TRBV5-1 and TRBJ2-1; the match to TRBD2 covers 7 bases. J was trimmed by 1 base and V by 7 bases; bases with no gene match: 8. Germline CDR1 reads SGHRS; CDR2 reads YFSETQ. The CDR3 totals 15 residues. This chain's CDR3 is CASDVGGGSYNEQFF. The DNA for the CDR3 is TGCGCCAGCGATGTGGGCGGGGGTTCCTACAATGAGCAGTTCTTC.

The chain joins TRBV7-9 to TRBJ2-1; no definite D call. Germline-derived CDR1 and CDR2 are SEHNR and FQNEAQ (reference sequence). Trimming pared 5 bases from V and 5 bases from J, leaving 13 bases between. The CDR3 runs 14 residues. CDR3 coding DNA: TGTGCCAGCAGCCCCCGCCTCTCAGACAATGAGCAGTTCTTC. Translation gives CASSPRLSDNEQFF.

The chain links TRBV18 to TRBJ1-4; perhaps TRBD1 as D (6 bases). Per the germline V gene, CDR1 is KGHSH and CDR2 is LQKENI. The V end lost 1 base, the J end lost 7 bases, and 22 bases lay between the germline ends. The CDR3 sequence is 18 residues long. CDR3 nucleotides: TGTGCCAGCTCACCACAAGGGACATTCGGTGCTCTTAGTGAAAAACTGTTTTTT. This translates into CASSPQGTFGALSEKLFF.

V and J are TRBV7-9 and TRBJ2-2, with 9 bases lining up with TRBD2. From germline, CDR1 is SEHNR and CDR2 FQNEAQ (reference sequence). CDR3 length equals 17 residues. V dropped 5 bases and J dropped 0; count of bases not matched to a gene: 7. In DNA form, the CDR3 reads TGTGCCAGCAGCCCAAGGACTAGCGACTCGAACACCGGGGAGCTGTTTTTT. Protein product: CASSPRTSDSNTGELFF.

CDR3 in amino acids: CASSLLTSGAYNEQFF. DNA of the CDR3: TGTGCCAGCAGTCTACTAACTAGCGGGGCCTACAATGAGCAGTTCTTC. The gene calls are TRBV27 and TRBJ2-1, with TRBD2 matching 10 bases. CDR3 length equals 16 residues. Unmatched junction bases numbered 6, after V lost 5 bases and J lost 2 bases. Germline V CDR1 and CDR2: MNHEY, SMNVEV (reference sequence).

The V gene is TRBV3-1 (or the pseudogene TRBV3-2), the J gene TRBJ2-3; 10 bases are a match to TRBD2. With V trimmed by 6 bases and J by 2 bases, 11 bases remained unmatched. Per the germline V gene, CDR1 is LGHDT and CDR2 is YNNKEL (reference sequence). The CDR3 runs to 17 residues. CDR3 amino acids: CASSPDLTSGNTDTQYF. For the CDR3, the DNA is TGTGCCAGCAGTCCCGATCTAACTAGCGGGAACACAGATACGCAGTATTTT.

V gene TRBV24-1 combines with J gene TRBJ2-3; TRBD2 aligns across 14 bases. Germline lookup yields CDR1 KGHDR and CDR2 SFDVKD. The CDR3 contains 16 residues. The J segment lost 6 bases and the V segment lost 3 bases, leaving 4 bases of the junction unmatched. DNA of the CDR3: TGTGCCACCAGTGATGTGACTAGCGGGGGGGCGGATACGCAGTATTTT. Translation gives CATSDVTSGGADTQYF.

This clone appeared a single time. The V call is TRBV7-2, the J call TRBJ2-5; 7 bases map to TRBD1. Per the germline V gene, CDR1 is SGHTA and CDR2 is FQGNSA. The CDR3 is made up of 15 amino acids. With V trimmed by 1 base and J by 0 bases, 2 bases remained unmatched. The CDR3 DNA follows: TGTGCCAGCAGCTTAGGGGGACAGTACCAAGAGACCCAGTACTTC. Residues: CASSLGGQYQETQYF.

The rearrangement uses TRBV13 and TRBJ2-7; tentatively, D is TRBD1 (7 bases). This CDR3 spans 16 amino acids. Trimming cost V 4 bases and J 0 bases, with 16 bases left between them. CDR1 and CDR2 (germline): PRHDT, FYEKMQ (reference sequence). CDR3 region: CASSSGGQGLSYEQYF. CDR3 nucleotide sequence: TGTGCCAGCAGCTCAGGGGGGCAGGGCCTCTCCTACGAGCAGTACTTC.

This chain uses TRBV7-8 with TRBJ1-2; D is possibly TRBD1 (6 bases). Trimming removed 0 bases at V and 4 bases at J, with 15 bases between. The CDR3 runs to 16 residues. Germline loops: CDR1 SGHVS, CDR2 FQNEAQ. The CDR3 sequence: CASSLAWGRGIYGYTF. The CDR3 DNA follows: TGTGCCAGCAGCTTAGCTTGGGGGCGCGGTATCTATGGCTACACCTTC.

V and J are TRBV4-3 and TRBJ2-5; no clear D. There are 16 residues in the CDR3. V was shortened by 0 bases and J by 5 bases, with 16 bases between the two germline ends. Germline CDR1 and CDR2: LGHNA and YSLEER. In DNA form, the CDR3 reads TGCGCCAGCAGCCAAGATGTGGCAGCCCTGGGCGAGACCCAGTACTTC. This translates into CASSQDVAALGETQYF.

The chain carries TRBV5-4 and TRBJ1-3, with TRBD1 matching over 7 bases. This CDR3 region has 16 residues. Germline lookup yields CDR1 SGHNT and CDR2 YYREEE (reference sequence). With V trimmed by 3 bases and J by 2 bases, 8 bases remained unmatched. The CDR3 DNA is TGTGCCAGCAGCTCCCAGGGGGGAAGGACTGGAAACACCATATATTTT. This encodes CASSSQGGRTGNTIYF.

This chain uses TRBV10-1 with TRBJ2-1; 9 nucleotides align to TRBD1. J lost 6 bases, V lost 4 bases, and 13 bases had no gene match. Germline CDR1 WNHNN, CDR2 SYGVQD (reference sequence). The CDR3 runs to 17 residues. The CDR3 loop is CASSVRTGASLVNEQFF. In DNA, the CDR3 is TGCGCCAGCAGTGTAAGGACAGGGGCGTCCTTAGTCAATGAGCAGTTCTTC.

The rearrangement joins TRBV5-1 to TRBJ1-6, with a weak D call TRBD1 (5 bases). Trimming took 3 bases from V and 7 from J, leaving 11 bases between them. Germline-derived CDR1 and CDR2 are SGHRS and YFSETQ. This CDR3 is 14 amino acids long. The CDR3: CASSSGGTNSPLHF. The CDR3 nucleotides are TGCGCCAGCAGCTCCGGCGGGACGAATTCACCCCTCCACTTT. The entire variable domain, with the rest obtained from reference TRBV5-1 and TRBJ1-6, is as follows: KAGVTQTPRYLIKTRGQQVTLSCSPISGHRSVSWYQQTPGQGLQFLFEYFSETQRNKGNFPGRFSGRQFSNSRSEMNVSTLELGDSALYLCASSSGGTNSPLHFGNGTRLTVT.

Written as DNA, the CDR3 is TGTGCCAGCAGCCAACCTAGAAGCCGGGGGTCGTCCTACGAGCAGTACTTC. This sequence encodes CASSQPRSRGSSYEQYF. This chain uses TRBV3-1 (or the pseudogene TRBV3-2) with TRBJ2-7; possibly TRBD2 for D (6 bases). This CDR3 comprises 17 residues. Trimming took 2 bases from V and 1 from J, leaving 18 bases between them. Germline-derived CDR1 and CDR2 are LGHDT and YNNKEL (reference sequence).

V usage is TRBV20-1 and J usage is TRBJ2-7, with 10 bases that match TRBD1. From germline, CDR1 is DFQATT and CDR2 SNEGSKA (reference sequence). V shed 3 bases, J shed 4 bases, and the junction held 6 bases outside the gene matches. CDR3 size: 14 residues. CDR3 sequence (DNA): TGCAGTGCTAGTGCCAGACAGGGGGCTTACGAGCAGTACTTC. The encoded protein is CSASARQGAYEQYF.

This chain joins TRBV4-3 and TRBJ1-1; a weak D match, TRBD1 (5 bases). CDR1 and CDR2 (germline): LGHNA, YSLEER. V was trimmed by 0 bases and J by 4 bases, leaving 12 bases between them. The CDR3 loop spans 15 amino acids. CDR3 protein: CASSQEWGGVTEAFF. CDR3 DNA: TGCGCCAGCAGCCAAGAGTGGGGAGGGGTCACTGAAGCTTTCTTT.

V gene TRBV5-4 combines with J gene TRBJ1-3, with D hard to call. V lost 0 bases, J lost 2 bases, and 9 bases lay in between. This CDR3 has 15 amino acids. Per the germline V gene, CDR1 is SGHNT and CDR2 is YYREEE (reference sequence). In DNA form, the CDR3 reads TGTGCCAGCAGCTTGGCCTCGTCAGCTGGAAACACCATATATTTT. The encoded protein is CASSLASSAGNTIYF.

This clone has just one count. The chain joins TRBV12-5 to TRBJ1-6; D is uncertain. CDR3 length: 16 amino acids. Germline CDR1 and CDR2: LGHNT and FRNRAP. V lost 0 bases and J 9 bases, leaving 15 bases between the germline ends. The CDR3 loop reads CASGLVPGQIASPLHF. CDR3 nucleotide sequence: TGTGCTAGTGGTTTGGTACCCGGCCAGATAGCTTCACCCCTCCACTTT.

J is TRBJ2-7 and V is TRBV6-2 or TRBV6-3; 10 positions agree with TRBD1. V shed 4 bases, J shed 2 bases, and the junction held 5 bases outside the gene matches. This CDR3 has 15 residues. Per the germline V gene, CDR1 is MNHEY and CDR2 is SVGEGT. The CDR3 region is CASSFRDRGPYEQYF. Written as DNA, the CDR3 is TGTGCCAGCAGTTTCCGGGACAGGGGACCCTACGAGCAGTACTTC.

The chain joins TRBV7-2 to TRBJ2-5; tentative D call: TRBD2 (6 bases). V lost 6 bases, J lost 6 bases, and 20 bases lay in between. CDR1 SGHTA and CDR2 FQGNSA come from the germline V gene. The CDR3 length is 15 residues. The CDR3 nucleotides read TGTGCCAGCAGTGGAGGGATTTTCAGCTTTCAGACCCAGTACTTC. This gives the protein CASSGGIFSFQTQYF.

V usage is TRBV19 and J usage is TRBJ1-5, with 10 bases identical to TRBD1. Germline loops: CDR1 LNHDA, CDR2 SQIVND (reference sequence). V gave up 8 bases and J gave up 0 bases; unmatched junction bases: 4. There are 15 residues in the CDR3. The CDR3 DNA follows: TGTGCCAGTGAGGACAGGGGGAATAGCAATCAGCCCCAGCATTTT. Its protein product is CASEDRGNSNQPQHF.

This clone came up once. The V gene is TRBV6-2 or TRBV6-3, the J gene TRBJ1-4, with 7 bases aligning to TRBD1. The germline V gene encodes CDR1 MNHEY and CDR2 SVGEGT. This CDR3 is 15 amino acids long. Trimming removed 4 bases from V and 5 bases from J; junction bases left unmatched: 7. Here the CDR3 DNA reads TGTGCCAGCAGTTCCCCCGGACAGGAAAATGAAAAACTGTTTTTT. The encoded protein is CASSSPGQENEKLFF.

This clone was detected only once. The chain combines TRBV6-5 with TRBJ1-4; maybe TRBD1 (5 bases). V lost 2 bases and J lost 5, with 15 bases in between. The CDR3 totals 16 residues. The germline V gene encodes CDR1 MNHEY and CDR2 SVGAGI. This CDR3 is CASSYRDGRVNEKLFF. The CDR3 DNA sequence: TGTGCCAGCAGTTACCGTGACGGCAGGGTAAATGAAAAACTGTTTTTT.

A few counts support this clone. V gene TRBV18 combines with J gene TRBJ1-2, with D possibly TRBD1 on 6 matching bases. The germline V gene encodes CDR1 KGHSH and CDR2 LQKENI. The CDR3 consists of 12 residues. The V and J ends lost 4 bases and 4 bases respectively, with 7 bases between them. The CDR3 nucleotides read TGTGCCAGCTCACAACAGGGCTATGGCTACACCTTC. Its translation is CASSQQGYGYTF.

The rearrangement links TRBV2 to TRBJ1-4, with D possibly being TRBD1 (6 bases). The CDR3 is 14 amino acids. V lost 6 bases and J lost 4, with 12 bases in between. Germline values: CDR1 SNHLY, CDR2 FYNNEI. The CDR3 DNA follows: TGTGCCAGCAGCCGGGACATAATTAATGAAAAACTGTTTTTT. It translates to CASSRDIINEKLFF.

The chain carries TRBV4-3 and TRBJ2-1; D is unresolved. The CDR3 contains 13 residues. V dropped 2 bases and J dropped 3 bases, with 5 bases sitting between them. The germline gives CDR1 LGHNA, CDR2 YSLEER. CDR3 residues: CASSQNSYNEQFF. CDR3 DNA sequence: TGCGCCAGCAGCCAAAACAGCTACAATGAGCAGTTCTTC.

This chain connects TRBV6-5 to TRBJ2-3; D is uncertain. Germline V gene data show CDR1 as MNHEY and CDR2 as SVGAGI. The length of the CDR3 is 11 residues. The V end lost 4 bases, the J end lost 7 bases, and 6 bases lay between the germline ends. CDR3 residues: CASSSVHTQYF. The CDR3 nucleotides read TGTGCCAGCAGTTCGGTCCATACGCAGTATTTT.